This T cell receptor (beta chain) is from a study of blood T cell repertoires in COVID-19. Study context: Samples of COVID-19 (acute and convalescent) were obtained from the United States, Italy and Spain.

Measured with immunoSEQ multiplex PCR; TCRdb has only the in-frame clones, and not every one. The table lists about 38,000 clones, 90% of them singletons, with less than 30% in the top ten. Source material: peripheral blood. This sequence was found in a man between 60 and 75 years old with active or convalescent COVID-19.

CDR3 sequence: CASSPPRTTLNTGELFF. In nucleotides, the CDR3 is TGTGCCAGCTCACCACCGAGGACTACCCTTAACACCGGGGAGCTGTTTTTT. J is TRBJ2-2 and V is TRBV18; D may be TRBD2 (6 bases). The germline gives CDR1 KGHSH, CDR2 LQKENI. Trimming left V 0 bases short and J 2 bases short, with 13 bases between. The CDR3 runs to 17 residues.